The clone carrying this T cell receptor (beta chain) was seen repeatedly, ten times or more. This record comes from a study of human T cells and chemical hapten exposure. Looking at the study overall: The patient population, which was mostly female, had alopecia areata, totalis or universalis.

With 6 bases removed from V and 7 bases from J, the gap between germline ends came to 9 bases. CDR1 is DFQATT, CDR2 SNEGSKA, per germline (reference sequence). CDR3 length: 11 residues. The time point denotes: patch test 2, 6 weeks after DPC sensitization. The treatment: therapeutic diphenylcyclopropenone sensitization with weekly scalp DPC. TCRdb itself ran the RACE reads through MiXCR, one entry per CDR3 protein. The data contain under 450,000 distinct CDR3 sequences, around 6% of them singletons. This material consisted of whole blood, taken in connection with sensitization to the hapten diphenylcyclopropenone (DPC). The chain uses TRBV20-1 and TRBJ1-4, with a tentative D call TRBD1 (6 bases). This receptor was obtained from a woman aged 18 to 35 with alopecia areata. Some clones in this sample may be carry-over from other donors' samples. The CDR3 region has the DNA TGCAGTGCCGCCAGGGGTGAAAAACTGTTTTTT. Residues: CSAARGEKLFF.